This T cell receptor (beta chain) is drawn from a study of T cell responses to AZD1222 COVID-19 vaccine. Study findings and constraints: The CD4 TCRs associated with vaccination extended across spike and predominated at 160-218 and 743-854. Clonal diversity may have been underestimated, and the donors were mostly white British, with more females than males.

V shed 3 bases and J shed 3 bases, with 12 bases lying between them. Per germline, CDR1 LNHDA and CDR2 SQIVND (reference sequence). This CDR3 spans 15 amino acids. Data came from immunoSEQ multiplex PCR; TCRdb stores just in-frame clones and leaves some out. Of 90,000 to 130,000 clones in the sample, 80% to 90% are singletons; the top ten hold roughly 15%. Regarding this clone: Its cognate antigen is unknown.

V usage is TRBV19 and J usage is TRBJ2-4; perhaps TRBD2 as D (5 bases). The specimen was peripheral blood, collected 28 days after the second AZD1222 dose. The clonotype comes from an adult who received the AZD1222 COVID-19 vaccine. For the CDR3, the DNA is TGTGCCAGTAGTATCTTGTGGGGAGTCAAAAACATTCAGTACTTC. Translated, it gives CASSILWGVKNIQYF.